This T cell receptor beta chain was sequenced in a study of cytomegalovirus exposure and HLA in healthy donors. Points from the study as a whole: Reported results showed that the classifier diagnosed cytomegalovirus status with high specificity and sensitivity.

Profiled with immunoSEQ multiplex PCR; TCRdb holds only in-frame clones, not every one. The profile covers about 160,000 clones, with under 90% appearing a single time and 10% taken by the ten largest. The CDR3 totals 14 residues. On this clone: Its antigen is not identified.

Sequencing was carried out using PBMCs. The J gene is TRBJ2-7, the V gene TRBV21-1; the table's D call TRBD1 went unverified against the DNA. TRBV21-1 is noted as a pseudogene. The TCR originated in a woman aged 18-35 years in good health and CMV-seropositive. In nucleotides, the CDR3 is TGTGCCAGCAGCAACGGCCAGGGTGCCTACGAGCAGTACTTC. Protein: CASSNGQGAYEQYF.